This T cell receptor (beta chain) was sequenced during a study of graft-versus-host responses after intestinal transplantation. Whole-study context: The recipients all started with anti-thymocyte globulin induction and then took tacrolimus and steroids for 2 to 3 years.

Data came from immunoSEQ multiplex PCR; TCRdb stores just in-frame clones and leaves some out. The data show about 130,000 clones, roughly 91% seen once. Notes on the study in general: Circulating GvH clones peaking coincided with falling HvG clones soon after transplant. Patients who carried graft-donor T cell macrochimerism also had high graft-versus-host to host-versus-graft clonal ratios in their allografts.

V lost 1 base and J lost 8, with 17 bases in between. CDR1 and CDR2 (germline): SGHVS, FQNEAQ. The CDR3 covers 15 residues. A note on this clone: Its matching antigen is unknown.

Sequencing was performed on unstimulated CD4+ T cells sorted from spleen or lymph node cells, taken before intestinal transplant. The chain uses TRBV7-8 and TRBJ1-2; D is possibly TRBD1 (5 bases). The sequence was obtained from a human donor who received an intestinal transplant. The CDR3: CASSLVQGGLEGYTF. The CDR3 DNA follows: TGTGCCAGCAGCTTAGTGCAGGGAGGTCTGGAGGGCTACACCTTC.